The present T cell receptor beta chain was sequenced within a study of vaccination effects on CD4 cells after COVID-19. Study conclusions and caveats: Clones induced by infection and by vaccine showed marked clonal contraction late after vaccination.

Details on this clone: Its antigen remains unidentified.

CD4+ T cells specific for antigen were expanded with viral peptide pools by the ViraFEST assay before sequencing. The authors isolated CD4+ T cells after ten to eleven days of culture. Either the mRNA-1273 or the BNT162b2 vaccine was given to participants as two doses. With 10 ug/ml peptides and about 9.7 IU/ml IL-2, some 2 million PBMC per well were cultured. On day 3 and again on day 7, half the medium was replaced with IL-2 medium. The protocol was immunoSEQ multiplex PCR, while the TCRdb copy is restricted to in-frame clones and leaves out a portion. This sample yields around 20,000 clones, of which around 77% are seen a single time; 9.1% belongs to the top ten. V lost 5 bases to trimming and J lost 8 bases, with 7 bases between them. This CDR3 is built from 12 residues.

The sample here was CD4+ T cells from PBMCs cultured with HCoV-229E spike peptides, taken after COVID-19 vaccination. This sequence originates from a human donor who received a COVID-19 vaccine. The chain uses TRBV12-3 or TRBV12-4 and TRBJ1-6; D not resolved. CDR3 residues: CASSLSDSPLHF. CDR3 coding DNA: TGTGCCAGCAGTCTAAGTGATTCACCCCTCCACTTT.